This T cell receptor beta chain was recovered during a study of brain metastases from non-small cell lung cancer. This clone was seen only once. The assay was immunoSEQ multiplex PCR, and TCRdb's table has in-frame clones only and misses some. Of around 970 clones in the sample, 88% were seen once. The sequenced sample was tumor-adjacent normal tissue. The source of this sequence is a donor over 35 with non-small cell lung cancer.

The CDR3, as DNA: TGTGCCTGCCTCAGGGGTGGCTACACCTTC. Protein: CACLRGGYTF. V usage is TRBV30 and J usage is TRBJ1-2, with D tentatively TRBD1 (6 bases). The ends were cut back, 6 bases at V and 7 bases at J, with 9 bases in the middle. CDR1 is GTSNPN, CDR2 SVGIG, per germline (reference sequence). The CDR3 sequence is 10 residues long.